This T cell receptor (beta chain) appears in the sequencing data of a study of blood T cell repertoires in COVID-19. The CDR3 length is 14 residues. CDR1 and CDR2 (germline): SGDLS, YYNGEE. V trimming: 5 bases; J trimming: 0 bases; junction bases outside the gene matches: 4. Produced via immunoSEQ multiplex PCR; TCRdb's table is partial and in-frame only. The table lists about 200,000 clones, about 88% of them singletons. The rearrangement joins TRBV9 to TRBJ2-5; 7 nucleotides align to TRBD1. The sample taken for sequencing was peripheral blood. This receptor was taken from a man between 45 and 60 years old with COVID-19, enrolled during active disease. The CDR3 region is CASSEQGYQETQYF. CDR3 coding DNA: TGTGCCAGCAGTGAACAGGGGTACCAAGAGACCCAGTACTTC. Based on the CDR3 plus reference TRBV9 and TRBJ2-5, the full variable domain is DSGVTQTPKHLITATGQRVTLRCSPRSGDLSVYWYQQSLDQGLQFLIQYYNGEERAKGNILERFSAQQFPDLHSELNLSSLELGDSALYFCASSEQGYQETQYFGPGTRLLVL.